These 10 T cell receptor beta chains share one sample of origin, sequenced in a study of shared clonotypes between healthy human individuals (dated by TCRdb to the early 2020s). For the CD8 naive samples, CD45RO-negative cells were positively selected for CCR7, yielding a CD45RA+CCR7+ population from which TemRA cells were excluded. To prepare the library, the immunoSEQ multiplex PCR assay was applied. TCRdb took over this immuneACCESS table, retaining in-frame rearrangements with V and J assigned. Such tables are incomplete; in checked studies, under half of the missing clones stem from an unresolved V gene, and the remainder is unexplained. The sample table lists about 2,100,000 clones, roughly 91% of them with a count of one. The top ten clonotypes cover about 1.8% of the sample. Sequencing input: naive CD8+ T cells from PBMCs. Reading the label with the study, this specimen's cell subset or site is: CD45RA+CCR7+. The receptors were sampled from a young man in good health. Some clones in this sample may be carry-over from other donors' samples.

This clone came up once. The V gene is TRBV6-5, the J gene TRBJ1-1; a weak D match, TRBD1 (6 bases). V lost 6 bases and J lost 11, with 16 bases in between. Germline V CDR1 and CDR2: MNHEY, SVGAGI. The CDR3 has 12 amino acids. The CDR3 is CASRQRDMGAFF. The CDR3, as DNA: TGTGCCAGCAGACAGCGGGACATGGGGGCTTTCTTT.

The V and J genes are TRBV11-2 and TRBJ2-7, with TRBD2 matching 10 bases. V was clipped by 5 bases and J by 1 base; unmatched bases: 14. From germline, CDR1 is SGHAT and CDR2 FQNNGV. There are 18 residues in the CDR3. CDR3 sequence reads: CASSPSVGTSVGSYEQYF. DNA for the CDR3: TGTGCCAGCAGCCCTAGTGTCGGGACTAGCGTCGGGTCCTACGAGCAGTACTTC.

The CDR3 protein is CASSPTRSYEQYF. As DNA, the CDR3 is TGTGCCAGCAGTCCGACAAGGAGCTACGAGCAGTACTTC. V is TRBV6-6 and J is TRBJ2-7, with D uncertain. Looked up from germline, CDR1 is MNHNY and CDR2 is SVGAGI (reference sequence). This CDR3 has 13 amino acids. V shed 5 bases and J shed 3 bases, with 11 bases lying between them.

About this clone: A much larger clone is a single base away; this may be a read error. This chain connects TRBV5-6 to TRBJ1-1, with unresolved D. Trimming removed 3 bases from V and 4 bases from J, with 4 bases in between. Germline loops: CDR1 SGHDT, CDR2 YYEEEE. The CDR3 is 11 amino acids. The CDR3 coding sequence is TGTGCCAGCAGCTGGGGCACTGAAGCTTTCTTT. Protein sequence: CASSWGTEAFF.

This chain uses TRBV6-1 with TRBJ1-1; 10 bases match TRBD1. From germline, CDR1 is MNHNS and CDR2 SASEGT. This CDR3 region has 18 residues. V gave up 4 bases and J gave up 1 base; unmatched junction bases: 12. This CDR3 is CASSGPGTGASSNTEAFF. The DNA for the CDR3 is TGTGCCAGCAGTGGCCCCGGGACAGGGGCATCCTCGAACACTGAAGCTTTCTTT.

The chain combines TRBV11-2 with TRBJ2-4; D is unclear. The CDR3 has 18 residues. Trimming took off 1 base at V and 0 bases at J, with 16 bases between the two ends. From germline, CDR1 is SGHAT and CDR2 FQNNGV. The CDR3 reads CASSLARTDVLAKNIQYF. The CDR3 DNA is TGTGCCAGCAGCTTAGCGAGAACAGACGTCCTAGCCAAAAACATTCAGTACTTC.

This clone has only one observation. The chain is built from TRBV19 and TRBJ2-7, with a tentative D call TRBD2 (5 bases). CDR1 and CDR2 from the germline V gene are LNHDA and SQIVND (reference sequence). CDR3 length: 13 residues. The V end lost 6 bases, the J end lost 3 bases, and 12 bases lay between the germline ends. CDR3 in DNA: TGTGCCAGTAGAAATCCGGGAAACTACGAGCAGTACTTC. Its protein is CASRNPGNYEQYF.

The CDR3 sequence: CASSINAGGTDTQYF. The CDR3 DNA follows: TGTGCCAGTAGTATAAACGCGGGAGGCACAGATACGCAGTATTTT. The chain carries TRBV19 and TRBJ2-3, with TRBD2 matching over 7 bases. After removal of 2 bases from V and 1 base from J, the junction contained 3 bases not matched to a gene. The CDR3 extends over 15 amino acids. CDR1 LNHDA and CDR2 SQIVND come from the germline V gene (reference sequence).

This clone was counted a few times. The same CDR3 also results from other DNA sequences found in this sample. V usage is TRBV9 and J usage is TRBJ1-1, with 7 bases lining up with TRBD1. CDR1 is SGDLS, CDR2 YYNGEE, per germline. V was clipped by 3 bases and J by 4 bases; unmatched bases: 3. The CDR3 sequence is 13 residues long. CDR3 nucleotides: TGTGCCAGCAGCGGAGGGGGCAGCACTGAAGCTTTCTTT. Its translation: CASSGGGSTEAFF.

To note about this clone: Distinct nucleotide sequences in the sample also encode this CDR3. V is TRBV7-2 and J is TRBJ1-1; possible D gene TRBD1, 6 bases. The germline gives CDR1 SGHTA, CDR2 FQGNSA. CDR3 length equals 15 residues. Trimming took 0 bases from V and 2 from J, leaving 10 bases between them. In DNA form, the CDR3 reads TGTGCCAGCAGCTTAGCCAGGACAGCTAACACTGAAGCTTTCTTT. Translated, it gives CASSLARTANTEAFF.